This T cell receptor beta chain was sequenced during a study of blood T cell repertoires in COVID-19. Data came from immunoSEQ multiplex PCR; TCRdb stores just in-frame clones and leaves some out. The table lists about 120,000 clones, about 79% of them singletons, with approximately 4.2% in the top ten. The length of the CDR3 is 18 residues. Trimming took 7 bases from V and 4 from J, leaving 23 bases between them. Per the germline V gene, CDR1 is LNHDA and CDR2 is SQIVND (reference sequence). The receptor was derived from a woman aged 80 or over with acute or convalescent COVID-19. The chain joins TRBV19 to TRBJ2-6; D perhaps matches TRBD1 (6 bases). The specimen sequenced was peripheral blood. The CDR3 DNA is TGTGCCAGTACCTACAGGGTTTCTAGTGATACGGGGGCCAACGTCCTGACTTTC. Protein sequence: CASTYRVSSDTGANVLTF.